The source of this T cell receptor (beta chain) is a study of shared clonotypes between healthy human individuals. This CDR3 contains 15 residues. CDR1 and CDR2 from the germline V gene are SGHVS and FNYEAQ. Trimming shortened V by 1 base and J by 5 bases, and 14 bases separated the two germline ends. This table comes from immunoSEQ multiplex PCR, and its TCRdb copy is limited to in-frame clones, with some not included. The data hold a few million clones, with about 92% observed a single time. The chain combines TRBV7-6 with TRBJ1-2, with unresolved D. This TCR came from a man younger than 30 in good health. Some clones in this sample may be carry-over from other donors' samples. Sequencing was carried out using naive CD4+ T cells from PBMCs. Subset given: CD45RA+ positively selected. The DNA for the CDR3 is TGTGCCAGCAGCTTAGATGAGGGCGGATGGTATGGCTACACCTTC. The encoded protein is CASSLDEGGWYGYTF.